This T cell receptor (beta chain) was captured by sequencing in a study of blood T cell repertoires in COVID-19. Only in-frame clones appear in the TCRdb table, and some are missing; sequencing was by immunoSEQ multiplex PCR. The sample gives approximately 37,000 clones, 85% to 90% of which show up once; about two fifths is in the top ten. The CDR3 has 14 amino acids. V gave up 8 bases and J gave up 4 bases, with 17 bases separating them. Germline CDR1 and CDR2: LNHDA and SQIVND (reference sequence). The sequenced material came from peripheral blood. The chain links TRBV19 to TRBJ1-1; D unresolved. This TCR was sampled from a man in his sixties with active or convalescent COVID-19. Here the CDR3 DNA reads TGTGCCAGTCTTCGGGGTCGAGGGTCCACTGAAGCTTTCTTT. Translating it yields CASLRGRGSTEAFF.